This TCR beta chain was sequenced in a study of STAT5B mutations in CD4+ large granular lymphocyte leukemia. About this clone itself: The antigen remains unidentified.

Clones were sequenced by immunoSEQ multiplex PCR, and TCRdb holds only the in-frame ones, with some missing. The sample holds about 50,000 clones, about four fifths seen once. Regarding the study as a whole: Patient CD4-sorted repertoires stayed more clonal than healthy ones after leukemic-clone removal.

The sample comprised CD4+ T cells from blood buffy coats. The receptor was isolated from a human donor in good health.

In DNA form, the CDR3 reads TGTGCCAGCAGCCCGGACCGGGCCGGGGAGCTGTTTTTT. This translates into CASSPDRAGELFF. This chain uses TRBV11-3 with TRBJ2-2, with unresolved D. V lost 5 bases to trimming and J lost 6 bases, with 10 bases between them. This CDR3 contains 13 residues. Germline CDR1 is SGHNT and CDR2 is YENEEA.